This entry lists 14 T cell receptor beta chains sequenced from one sample in a study of T cells after yellow fever vaccination. From the 5' RACE reads, TCRdb called clonotypes with MiXCR, one entry per CDR3 protein. The data hold about 320,000 distinct CDR3 sequences, with under 15% observed a single time. The input for sequencing was CD4+ T cells sorted from PBMCs, taken 15 days after the yellow fever booster vaccination. These receptors all stem from a man aged 18 to 30 who received the YFV17D yellow fever vaccine.

This clonotype has more than one count but fewer than ten. The junction and the germline gene differ at one end; a read error may be behind it. V usage is TRBV2 and J usage is TRBJ2-5, with 12 nucleotides matching TRBD2. Germline CDR1 SNHLY, CDR2 FYNNEI. The CDR3 runs 13 residues. CDR3 sequence: CASRPTSGGTKDF. The DNA of the CDR3 is TGTGCCAGCAGACCTACTAGCGGGGGGACCAAGGACTTC.

This clonotype appeared many times. The CDR3 loop is CASSSGTEGNEKLFF. The CDR3 nucleotides read TGCGCCAGCAGCTCCGGGACCGAGGGGAATGAAAAACTGTTTTTT. This sequence joins TRBV5-1 and TRBJ1-4; D might be TRBD1 (5 bases). V shed 3 bases and J shed 5 bases, with 14 bases lying between them. Germline V lookup: CDR1 SGHRS, CDR2 YFSETQ. The CDR3 runs 15 residues.

In its sample, this clonotype was seen a few times. This sequence joins TRBV6-1 and TRBJ2-4; 8 bases map to TRBD1. Germline V gives CDR1 MNHNS, CDR2 SASEGT. Trimming took 0 bases from V and 5 from J; bases not matched to a gene: 3. This CDR3 has 15 amino acids. CDR3 nucleotides: TGTGCCAGCAGTGAAGCGAGGGGACAGGAAAACATTCAGTACTTC. Its translation: CASSEARGQENIQYF.

There are a few counts of this clonotype. V and J are TRBV5-1 and TRBJ2-5; 7 bases map to TRBD1. The germline gives CDR1 SGHRS, CDR2 YFSETQ. Trimming at V came to 3 bases and at J to 0 bases, leaving 8 bases not matched to a gene. CDR3 length: 16 residues. Here the CDR3 DNA reads TGCGCCAGCAGCTCGGTGGTTGGGACAGACCAAGAGACCCAGTACTTC. Residues: CASSSVVGTDQETQYF.

This clonotype was counted a few times. The chain couples TRBV5-1 to TRBJ2-7; TRBD1 aligns across 7 bases. CDR3 size: 15 residues. The junction had 7 bases not matched to a gene; V was cut back by 4 bases and J by 0 bases. Per the germline V gene, CDR1 is SGHRS and CDR2 is YFSETQ. The CDR3 sequence: CASSPVTGSSYEQYF. CDR3 nucleotide sequence: TGCGCCAGCAGCCCGGTGACAGGGAGCTCCTACGAGCAGTACTTC. Using reference TRBV5-1 and TRBJ2-7 for the parts outside the CDR3, the full variable domain is KAGVTQTPRYLIKTRGQQVTLSCSPISGHRSVSWYQQTPGQGLQFLFEYFSETQRNKGNFPGRFSGRQFSNSRSEMNVSTLELGDSALYLCASSPVTGSSYEQYFGPGTRLTVT.

V and J are TRBV2 and TRBJ2-1, with D possibly TRBD1 on 6 matching bases. The CDR3 consists of 14 residues. Germline V gene lookup returns CDR1 SNHLY and CDR2 FYNNEI. V was shortened by 4 bases and J by 4 bases, with 11 bases between the two germline ends. CDR3 sequence (DNA): TGTGCCAGCAGTGGGCGAGGACAGTACAATGAGCAGTTCTTC. Translating it yields CASSGRGQYNEQFF.

This clonotype was seen only a few times. This sequence joins TRBV10-3 and TRBJ1-1; 8 positions match TRBD1. This CDR3 is built from 13 residues. Germline trimming cut 6 bases from V and 6 bases from J; bases unmatched to any gene: 6. CDR1 and CDR2 from the germline V gene are ENHRY and SYGVKD. The CDR3 coding sequence is TGTGCCATCAGCACAGGGGGGGAGGCTGAAGCTTTCTTT. This sequence encodes CAISTGGEAEAFF.

The chain has TRBV5-4 and TRBJ2-5; 8 bases agree with TRBD2. In germline, CDR1 is SGHNT, CDR2 YYREEE (reference sequence). CDR3 size: 14 residues. V shed 1 base, J shed 5 bases, and the junction held 4 bases outside the gene matches. The CDR3 region is CASSLRGGFETQYF. In DNA form, the CDR3 reads TGTGCCAGCAGCTTGCGGGGGGGGTTTGAGACCCAGTACTTC.

The sample holds a few counts of this clonotype. V usage is TRBV29-1 and J usage is TRBJ2-3; D unresolved. Trimming cost V 3 bases and J 8 bases, with 0 bases left between them. Germline CDR1 SQVTM, CDR2 ANQGSEA. The CDR3 totals 8 residues. CDR3: CSVDTQYF. CDR3 nucleotide sequence: TGCAGCGTTGATACGCAGTATTTT.

V gene TRBV19 combines with J gene TRBJ1-3; D unresolved. Per germline, CDR1 LNHDA and CDR2 SQIVND (reference sequence). The V and J ends lost 7 bases and 2 bases respectively, with 9 bases between them. The CDR3 has 13 amino acids. The CDR3 here is CASTYVPGNTIYF. The CDR3 coding sequence is TGTGCCAGTACGTACGTCCCTGGAAACACCATATATTTT.

Only a few counts were recorded for this clonotype. The chain has TRBV19 and TRBJ2-1; 8 bases fit TRBD1. This CDR3 spans 16 amino acids. V was pared by 5 bases and J by 2 bases, with 8 bases of the junction left unmatched. Germline-derived CDR1 and CDR2 are LNHDA and SQIVND (reference sequence). The DNA for the CDR3 is TGTGCCAGTAGTCTACGGACAGGGAAAACCTACAATGAGCAGTTCTTC. Translating gives CASSLRTGKTYNEQFF.

The table lists this clonotype with a few counts. The rearrangement uses TRBV11-2 and TRBJ2-1, with 13 nucleotides matching TRBD2. Germline CDR1 is SGHAT and CDR2 is FQNNGV. Trimming took 4 bases from V and 9 from J; bases not matched to a gene: 6. There are 15 residues in the CDR3. The CDR3 reads CASSSPTSGGVEQFF. Here the CDR3 DNA reads TGTGCCAGCAGCTCTCCAACTAGCGGGGGGGTTGAGCAGTTCTTC.

The genes are TRBV29-1 and TRBJ2-5; D is unresolved. In germline, CDR1 is SQVTM, CDR2 ANQGSEA. The germline V and J ends were trimmed by 5 bases and 3 bases, with 22 bases remaining between them. The CDR3 length is 16 residues. The CDR3 reads CSVYPLGSLLKETQYF. CDR3 coding DNA: TGCAGCGTTTACCCGTTGGGGTCTCTATTGAAAGAGACCCAGTACTTC.

The sample holds a few counts of this clonotype. This chain connects TRBV11-1 to TRBJ1-1; D remains ambiguous. The germline V gene has CDR1 SGHAT and CDR2 FQDESV (reference sequence). The CDR3 length is 13 residues. The V and J ends lost 3 bases and 4 bases respectively, with 9 bases between them. CDR3 nucleotides: TGTGCCAGCAGCTTGAACGGACTCACTGAAGCTTTCTTT. Translating it yields CASSLNGLTEAFF.